This T cell receptor beta chain is drawn from a study of T cell responses to AZD1222 COVID-19 vaccine. J gave up 5 bases and V 3 bases, and 5 bases lay outside the gene matches. Germline V gene lookup returns CDR1 SGDLS and CDR2 YYNGEE. This CDR3 has 13 residues. The repertoire was sequenced with immunoSEQ multiplex PCR; TCRdb's copy has only in-frame clones and lacks some. The data hold around 180,000 clones, with 87% observed a single time. The receptor comes from an adult in good health. The chain is built from TRBV9 and TRBJ2-7; 7 bases agree with TRBD1. The material was peripheral blood, obtained on day 0 of MenACWY control vaccination. CDR3: CASSGDRVDEQYF. CDR3 coding DNA: TGTGCCAGCAGCGGCGACAGGGTCGACGAGCAGTACTTC.